The TCR beta chain described here comes from a study of Ad26.COV2.S vaccination and SARS-CoV-2 variants. Trimming took 4 bases from V and 2 from J, leaving 17 bases between them. The germline V gene encodes CDR1 GTSNPN and CDR2 SVGIG (reference sequence). The CDR3 consists of 15 residues. The treatment: roughly 18 received Ad26.COV2.S at low or high dose, single or two shots; roughly five received placebo; per-sample allocation not given. After the first vaccine or placebo injection, samples were drawn on day 63. Profiling relied on immunoSEQ multiplex PCR, and the TCRdb table lists in-frame clones only, not all of them. Counted here are approximately 340,000 clones, 70% to 90% occurring once; the ten biggest clones make up 3% to 4%.

The clonotype was recovered from a person aged 18-65 years who received the Ad26.COV2.S COVID-19 vaccine or a placebo. This chain links TRBV30 with TRBJ2-5, with D tentatively TRBD1 (5 bases). The sample here was peripheral blood, taken in a trial of Ad26.COV2.S vaccine versus placebo. CDR3 nucleotides: TGTGCCTGGACCTCAGGGCCCAGGATTCAAGAGACCCAGTACTTC. Its translation: CAWTSGPRIQETQYF.